The T cell receptor beta chain under discussion was sequenced for a study of CD8+ T cells in alopecia areata (dated by TCRdb to 2016 to 2018). Notes on the research overall: The treated patients took part in an open-label pilot trial in which moderate-to-severe alopecia areata was treated with oral tofacitinib at 5 to 10 mg twice daily. The RNA source kit depended on sample type: the PAXgene miRNA kit for fixed scalp, the miRNeasy kit for PBMCs, and the RNeasy kit for mouse skin. Tofacitinib was administered for 6 to 18 months, and 6 months of follow-up off drug were then conducted to assess delayed response and recurrence. Scalp clonality was compared among normal scalp (n=4), patchy alopecia areata scalp (n=8), and alopecia totalis/universalis scalp (n=8). immunoSEQ multiplex PCR using 35 Vbeta forward primers and 13 Jbeta reverse primers was used to amplify TCRbeta CDR3 regions. Scalp tissue and sorted CD4+ and CD8+ peripheral blood T cells from patchy and totalis/universalis alopecia areata patients and from healthy controls were covered by human TCRbeta sequencing. Tofacitinib-treated patients had biopsies at baseline and at 4 and 24 weeks of treatment, with a later scalp biopsy in several patients. High-throughput TCRbeta sequencing was used to examine T cell clonal expansion in alopecia areata in both the C3H/HeJ mouse model and human patients.

Lesional scalp punch biopsies and peripheral blood were collected from alopecia areata patients. PBMCs were isolated by density centrifugation and stained for CD3, CD4 and CD8, after which CD4+ and CD8+ T cells were sorted on a FACSAria. Overall study results and their limits: Resident alphabeta T cells in normal human skin are also sequenced, complicating scalp TCR repertoire analysis, unlike mouse skin dominated by gammadelta T cells. Compared with normal scalp, lesional scalp, particularly in alopecia totalis/universalis, had higher clonality and more expanded CD8+ clones, which suggests antigenic drive. Shared TCR sequences between patients were less evident than in mice, which may be partly attributable to HLA diversity in the patient population.

CDR1 and CDR2 were assigned from the germline V gene as LGHNA and YSLEER. V lost 1 base and J lost 6 bases, and the count of bases not matched to a germline gene is 3. The CDR3 runs 15 residues from the cysteine to the phenylalanine. The read is trimmed to its CDR3 DNA, 45 bases read in frame from base 1. Library method: the immunoSEQ multiplex PCR assay. RNA was extracted from all samples and reverse transcribed into cDNA, which served as template for TCR sequencing. First-strand cDNA was synthesized with SuperScript III using a 2:1 mix of oligo-dT and random hexamers. A synthetic immune receptor repertoire was used to gauge amplification bias, and whatever bias remained was removed computationally. The authors' pipeline ran thus. Raw reads were preprocessed to remove errors, and CDR3 was defined according to IMGT conventions as the region from the conserved cysteine to phenylalanine. Clonality was computed by normalizing Shannon entropy by log2 of the number of productive unique TCRs and subtracting the result from 1. CD4 or CD8 identity of scalp clones was inferred by cross-referencing scalp TCRbeta sequences with sorted blood CD4 and CD8 repertoires. In TCRdb, the immuneACCESS table is reduced to in-frame sequences with V and J assigned. These tables do not hold every clone; where another copy was compared, an unresolved V gene accounts for under half, and the others remain unexplained. D and trimming were read from the DNA, whereas the V and J calls and clone size are those reported in that table. The sample table holds 100,000 to 150,000 clones, of which more than 30% were seen once. The top ten constitute roughly 3.3% of the sample.

About this clone itself: Its binding antigen is unknown. It has no much larger one-base neighbor in the sample; base qualities were not kept.

The chain couples TRBV4-3 to TRBJ2-2; 9 central bases correspond to TRBD2. The receptor was derived from a human donor with alopecia areata. Material for sequencing was CD4+ T cells sorted from blood. The DNA is TGCGCCAGCAGCCAAGTAGCGGGGGTGGCCGGGGAGCTGTTTTTT. This sequence encodes CASSQVAGVAGELFF.